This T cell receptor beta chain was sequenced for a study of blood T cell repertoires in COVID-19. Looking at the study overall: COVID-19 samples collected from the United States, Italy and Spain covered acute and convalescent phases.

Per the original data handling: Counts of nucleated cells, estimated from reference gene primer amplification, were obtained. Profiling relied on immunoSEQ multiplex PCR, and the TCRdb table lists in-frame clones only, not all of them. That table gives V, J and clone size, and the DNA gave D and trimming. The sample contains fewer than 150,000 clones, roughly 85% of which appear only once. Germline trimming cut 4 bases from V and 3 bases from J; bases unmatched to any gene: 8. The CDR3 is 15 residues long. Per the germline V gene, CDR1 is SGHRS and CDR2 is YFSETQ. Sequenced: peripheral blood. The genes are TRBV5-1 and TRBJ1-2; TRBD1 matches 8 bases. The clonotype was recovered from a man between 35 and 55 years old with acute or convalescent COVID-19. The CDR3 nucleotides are TGCGCCAGCAGCCCCACGCCGGACAGGGACTATGGCTACACCTTC. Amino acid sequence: CASSPTPDRDYGYTF.